Listed below are T cell receptor beta chains from one sample, sequenced in a study of response to subunit inactivated influenza vaccine. MiXCR, run by TCRdb on the RT-PCR reads, gives a single entry per CDR3 protein. The sample yields approximately 520,000 distinct CDR3 sequences, 16% seen once. The sample was CD4+ T cells sorted from PBMCs, taken less than 25 months after vaccination. These TCRs come from a man in his fifties or sixties who received an inactivated influenza vaccine. Each CDR3 is given with its conserved first and last residue. D genes are given only for firm matches. The size field is filled for only some rows; it gives once, few, many or a size class.

TRBV30,TRBJ2-3,TRBD2,few,TGTGCCTGGAGCTCCGGGACTAGCTCGTATTTT,CAWSSGTSSYF
TRBV7-2,TRBJ2-5,.,few,TGTGCCAGCAGCTCTACCCTCCCCCGGGAGACCCAGTACTTC,CASSSTLPRETQYF
TRBV7-8,TRBJ2-5,TRBD2,few,TGTGCCAGCAGCTCTAATACCGGGACTAGCTTTGAGACCCAGTACTTC,CASSSNTGTSFETQYF
TRBV3-1,TRBJ2-1,TRBD1,.,TGTGCCAGCAGCCCGATGACAGGGGGGACAATTTACAATGAGCAGTTCTTC,CASSPMTGGTIYNEQFF
TRBV5-1,TRBJ2-3,.,.,TGCGCCAGCAGTGGGGAGTGGGATACGCAGTATTTT,CASSGEWDTQYF
TRBV6-2/TRBV6-3,TRBJ2-3,.,.,TGTGCCAGCAGTTATCGGGGGAGTACAGATACGCAGTATTTT,CASSYRGSTDTQYF
TRBV7-2,TRBJ2-4,TRBD2,.,TGTGCCAGCAGCTTAGCGTTCGGCGGGGGACTAGCCAAAAACATTCAGTACTTC,CASSLAFGGGLAKNIQYF
TRBV20-1,TRBJ2-2,TRBD2,.,TGCAGTGCTTCAAAGCGGGGGGGCCCCGGGGAGCTGTTTTTT,CSASKRGGPGELFF
TRBV29-1,TRBJ2-5,TRBD2,few,TGCAGCGTGTTTTATCGGGGGGGGACCCAGTACTTC,CSVFYRGGTQYF
TRBV20-1,TRBJ2-5,.,few,TGCAGTGCTAGAGATAGGAGGCAGATCCAAGAGACCCAGTACTTC,CSARDRRQIQETQYF
TRBV12-3/TRBV12-4,TRBJ1-1,.,few,TGTGCCAGCAGTCCGGTTGGACAGAATACTGAAGCTTTCTTT,CASSPVGQNTEAFF
TRBV7-8,TRBJ2-3,TRBD1,few,TGTGCCAGCAGCTTAGGGACAGGGGGGCTCTCAGATACGCAGTATTTT,CASSLGTGGLSDTQYF
TRBV7-9,TRBJ2-7,TRBD2,.,TGTGCCAGCAGACCAGGACTAGCGGGGGCGCGGAGCCACGAGCAGTACTTC,CASRPGLAGARSHEQYF
TRBV2,TRBJ2-7,.,few,TGTGCCAGCAGTGTTGGGGTTGGGGACGAGCAGTACTTC,CASSVGVGDEQYF
TRBV6-1,TRBJ1-1,.,.,TGTGCCAGCAGGGAGGGTGGGGAGAACACTGAAGCTTTCTTT,CASREGGENTEAFF
TRBV20-1,TRBJ2-7,TRBD1,many,TGCAGTGCTAGAGATAGGGACAGGGACGAGCAGTACTTC,CSARDRDRDEQYF
TRBV5-5,TRBJ2-1,TRBD1,many,TGTGCCAGCAGCTTGGGGGACAGGGTAGGGAACAATGAGCAGTTCTTC,CASSLGDRVGNNEQFF
TRBV20-1,TRBJ1-2,.,few,TGCAGTGCTAGAGACGACGAACTGGGCTACACCTTC,CSARDDELGYTF
TRBV20-1,TRBJ2-1,TRBD2,few,TGCAGTGCTAGAGGGGGACTAGGATTCAATGAGCAGTTCTTC,CSARGGLGFNEQFF
TRBV11-2,TRBJ2-4,.,.,TGTGCCAGCACCTCTTATGGACAAGTAGCCAAAAACATTCAGTACTTC,CASTSYGQVAKNIQYF
TRBV5-1,TRBJ2-1,.,few,TGCGCCAGCAGCCCGCTCAACAATGAGCAGTTCTTC,CASSPLNNEQFF
TRBV11-3,TRBJ2-1,TRBD2,.,TGTGCCAGCAGCCCCCGAGGGGCTAGCGGGAAGAGTGAGCAGTTCTTC,CASSPRGASGKSEQFF
TRBV7-3,TRBJ2-2,.,many,TGTGCCAGCAGCTTAATGGGAAACCTGGGCGGGGAGCTGTTTTTT,CASSLMGNLGGELFF
TRBV6-8,TRBJ2-1,.,few,TGTGCCAGCAGTTACCCTCCCGGGCCTGGGGACAATGAGCAGTTCTTC,CASSYPPGPGDNEQFF
TRBV20-1,TRBJ2-7,TRBD2,.,TGCAGTGCTCTCCGGCTAGCGGGAGCGGACGAGCAGTACTTC,CSALRLAGADEQYF
TRBV12-3/TRBV12-4,TRBJ2-5,.,few,TGTGCCAGCAGTTTAGTGGCAGGGGAGTTGGAGACCCAGTACTTC,CASSLVAGELETQYF
TRBV5-1,TRBJ2-5,.,many,TGCGCCAGCGTACGGGACCCCGAAGAGACCCAGTACTTC,CASVRDPEETQYF
TRBV6-5,TRBJ1-5,TRBD1,few,TGTGCCAGCAGTTTGGACAGGGGGGGGAGCAATCAGCCCCAGCATTTT,CASSLDRGGSNQPQHF
TRBV5-1,TRBJ2-7,TRBD1,.,TGCGCCAGCAGCTTGGAGGCCAGGGGGTCCGACGAGCAGTACTTC,CASSLEARGSDEQYF
TRBV7-2,TRBJ2-1,.,.,TGTGCCAGCAGCTTCGACCACTACAATGAGCAGTTCTTC,CASSFDHYNEQFF
TRBV6-6,TRBJ1-1,.,few,TGTGCCAGCAGTTACTCGTTCGCTTATGAAGCTTTCTTT,CASSYSFAYEAFF
TRBV4-2,TRBJ2-3,.,.,TGTGCCAGCAGCCAAGGCCCGGAAGATACGCAGTATTTT,CASSQGPEDTQYF
TRBV20-1,TRBJ1-2,TRBD1,.,TGCAGTGCTAGCCCCGGACAGGGAACTTCTGGCTACACCTTC,CSASPGQGTSGYTF
TRBV24-1,TRBJ2-2,.,few,TGTGCCACCAGCCGGGCCCCGAACACCGGGGAGCTGTTTTTT,CATSRAPNTGELFF
TRBV7-2,TRBJ1-1,TRBD1,.,TGTGCCAGCAGCTCCCGGACAGGGTTAAGTGGGATGGCTGAAGCTTTCTTT,CASSSRTGLSGMAEAFF